This T cell receptor (beta chain) was profiled in a study of cytomegalovirus exposure and HLA in healthy donors. The ends lost 4 bases at V and 7 bases at J; junction bases unmatched: 8. Germline CDR1 and CDR2: LNHDA and SQIVND (reference sequence). This CDR3 comprises 15 residues. The PCR had 60 Vbeta and 13 Jbeta primers. The data were produced by immunoSEQ multiplex PCR, yet TCRdb's version contains in-frame clones alone and is incomplete. The data contain about 130,000 clones, 84% of them singletons. The chain is built from TRBV19 and TRBJ2-1; 9 bases map to TRBD2. The clonotype originates from a man between 50 and 59 years old in good health and CMV-seronegative. Sequencing was carried out using PBMCs. CDR3 in DNA: TGTGCCAGTAGTAAGGCGGGGGGGGCAGGGAATGAGCAGTTCTTC. Translation: CASSKAGGAGNEQFF.